This T cell receptor beta chain was sequenced in a study of PD-L1 blockade in urothelial cancer. At the level of the study: T cells numbered a median of about 150,000 in the blood samples.

Synthetically made TCR analog templates were put into each PCR as spikes. Assay used: immunoSEQ multiplex PCR; TCRdb lists only in-frame clones, some missing. The repertoire includes tens of thousands of clones, roughly 90% of them detected once, and 1.5% to 2% sits in the top ten. Stated time point: pretreatment peripheral blood. Patient disease was locally advanced or metastatic urothelial carcinoma. There are 12 residues in the CDR3. CDR1 and CDR2 (germline): MNHNS, SASEGT. V lost 1 base and J lost 10, with 10 bases in between. The material was PBMCs, obtained around atezolizumab (anti-PD-L1) treatment. This TCR came from a man aged 55 to 69 with urothelial cancer. The V gene is TRBV6-1, the J gene TRBJ1-2, with unresolved D. The CDR3 DNA reads as TGTGCCAGCAGTGAAGAGGGTCGGGACTACACCTTC. This codes for CASSEEGRDYTF.